The text below deals with one TCR beta chain. This clonotype was detected a few times. Its antigen has not been determined. No much larger clonotype is one base removed from it; base qualities were not supplied. This sample is drawn from a study of early T cells in non-severe SARS-CoV-2 infection (dated by TCRdb to the early 2020s). Broadly, across the study: Because TCR sequencing relied on bulk RNA taken from unsorted whole blood, pairing of alpha and beta chains was not possible.

Library prep was done by 5' RACE. The instrument was a NextSeq 500. Unique molecular identifiers were attached to individual cDNA molecules in the TCR library protocol so that sequencing error and PCR bias could be corrected. Both TCR alpha and beta chains were sequenced, and tight co-correlation was observed between alpha and beta sequence abundances in each sample. The authors' pipeline ran thus. V gene, J gene and CDR3 annotation of TCR sequences was performed with Decombinator V4. Expanded TCRs were defined as changing significantly between any two time points under a Poisson model with p below 0.0001. TCR abundances were normalised to the total number of TCRs sequenced per sample and were expressed as counts per million. MAIT TCRs were defined by TRAV1-2 paired with TRAJ12, TRAJ20 or TRAJ33, and iNKT TCRs by TRAV10 paired with TRAJ18. VDJdb, accessed on 1 November 2021, was searched for TCRs annotated for CMV, EBV and SARS-CoV-2, and TCRs annotated for more than one antigen were excluded. Using fastp trimming at Q25 and MiXCR clonotype assembly, TCRdb reanalyzed the public sequencing data and kept in-frame beta chains. Each CDR3 protein appears once, grouped with its most common genes and DNA. The V and J calls were determined by TCRdb, not by the authors. For this sample there are 70,000 to 75,000 distinct CDR3 sequences; about 13% appear just once. The ten largest clonotypes hold about 14% of the sample.

The germline V gene specifies SGHAT as CDR1 and FQNNGV as CDR2. CDR3 length: 15 amino acids, cysteine to phenylalanine. Only the CDR3 part of the read is kept: 45 bases, read in frame from the first base. V gives up 0 bases and J gives up 4 bases, and the segment between their germline ends measures 11 bases. Study-wide conclusions, independent of this receptor: VDJdb matching was skewed toward anti-spike CD8 responses, so virus-specific expansions were likely underestimated and private and CD4 specificities were missed.

Set within a cohort of healthcare workers in London, UK, this nested case-control study involved weekly PCR testing of nasopharyngeal swabs along with blood sampling. Healthcare workers were recruited during the week of the UK lockdown, between 23 and 31 March 2020, and followed weekly for up to about 15 weeks. This receptor was identified in an adult who was a healthcare worker with PCR-confirmed SARS-CoV-2 infection or an uninfected control (not recorded which). Sequenced: whole blood. This chain is built from TRBV11-2 and TRBJ2-3, with the D gene not confidently named. DNA sequence: TGTGCCAGCAGCTTAGACGGAATAGCATCAGATACGCAGTATTTT. It specifies CASSLDGIASDTQYF.